This TCR beta chain was found in a study of blood T cell repertoires in COVID-19. Methods used by the authors: Reference gene primers were amplified, and this amplification served to estimate nucleated cell counts. Assay used: immunoSEQ multiplex PCR; TCRdb lists only in-frame clones, some missing. V, J and clone size are those of that table, while D and trimming were read from the DNA. The table lists about 19,000 clones, around 87% of them singletons, with approximately 12% in the top ten. Germline V gives CDR1 MNHNY, CDR2 SVGAGI (reference sequence). The V gene lost 7 bases and the J gene lost 5 bases, with 17 bases spanning the gap. CDR3 size: 14 residues.

The sample consisted of peripheral blood. This clonotype was obtained from a human donor in a cohort sampled during active COVID-19. The chain employs TRBV6-6 and TRBJ2-5; weak D call: TRBD1 (7 bases). CDR3 region: CASNGQASGETQYF. The CDR3 DNA is TGTGCCAGCAATGGACAGGCCAGCGGGGAGACCCAGTACTTC.